Included here is one T cell receptor beta chain sequence, with context. The antigen is not known. The assay was immunoSEQ multiplex PCR, and TCRdb's table has in-frame clones only and misses some. The table has some 86,000 clones, about 94% seen once. The data originate from a study of OX40 agonist ivuxolimab in advanced cancers. Study as a whole: Patients received ivuxolimab, an agonistic anti-OX40 (CD134) antibody. Findings and limits, study-wide: Clonal expansion from baseline to week 6 occurred in both CD4+ and CD8+ T cells. Average numbers of expanded clones were greater in CD8+ T cells than in CD4+.

Deletions cut 7 bases from V and 8 bases from J, with 23 bases between. The CDR3 is 16 amino acids. The germline CDR1 and CDR2 sequences are MNHEY and SMNVEV (reference sequence). Peripheral blood came from all dose cohorts at three timepoints. Specimen: CD4+ or CD8+ T cells sorted from blood, collected in a trial of the OX40 agonist ivuxolimab. V gene TRBV27 combines with J gene TRBJ1-4; maybe TRBD1 (6 bases). This receptor was taken from an adult with an advanced solid tumor such as melanoma, head and neck, liver or kidney cancer. For the CDR3, the DNA is TGTGCCAGCAAATCCAACAGGGCTGAATCGGGCGAAAAACTGTTTTTT. It yields the protein CASKSNRAESGEKLFF.